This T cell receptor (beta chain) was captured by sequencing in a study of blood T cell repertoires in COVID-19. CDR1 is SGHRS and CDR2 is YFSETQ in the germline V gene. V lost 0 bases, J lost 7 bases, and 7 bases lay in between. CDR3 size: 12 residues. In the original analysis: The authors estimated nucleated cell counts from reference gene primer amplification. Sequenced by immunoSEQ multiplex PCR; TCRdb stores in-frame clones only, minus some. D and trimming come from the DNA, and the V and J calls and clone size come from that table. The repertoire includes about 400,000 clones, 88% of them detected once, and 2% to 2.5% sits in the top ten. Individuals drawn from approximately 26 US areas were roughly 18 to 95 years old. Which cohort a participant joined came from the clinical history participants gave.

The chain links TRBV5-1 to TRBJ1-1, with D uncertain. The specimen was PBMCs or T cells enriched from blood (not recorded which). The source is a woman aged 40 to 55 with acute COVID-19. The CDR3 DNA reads TGCGCCAGCAGCTTGGGGGCAGGTGAAGCTTTCTTT. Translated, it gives CASSLGAGEAFF. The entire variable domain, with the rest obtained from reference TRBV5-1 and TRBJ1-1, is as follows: KAGVTQTPRYLIKTRGQQVTLSCSPISGHRSVSWYQQTPGQGLQFLFEYFSETQRNKGNFPGRFSGRQFSNSRSEMNVSTLELGDSALYLCASSLGAGEAFFGQGTRLTVV.